These 20 T cell receptor beta chains share one sample of origin, sequenced in a study of long-term antiretroviral therapy in people with HIV. Investigators performed immunoSEQ version v3.0 at survey level. Data came from immunoSEQ multiplex PCR; TCRdb stores just in-frame clones and leaves some out. The data contain about 25,000 clones, 70% to 85% of them singletons. The sample consisted of unsorted PBMCs, taken 0.7 years before starting antiretroviral therapy. The receptors come from a man aged 25-45 years with HIV.

This clone was observed a single time. The chain joins TRBV2 to TRBJ1-2, with D hard to call. Trimming shortened V by 3 bases and J by 6 bases, and 17 bases separated the two germline ends. The CDR3 runs to 15 residues. Germline V CDR1 and CDR2: SNHLY, FYNNEI. The CDR3 coding sequence is TGTGCCAGCAGTGATTTTCTCGCACCCTCAAATGGCTACACCTTC. This codes for CASSDFLAPSNGYTF. The full variable domain, in which reference TRBV2 and TRBJ1-2 provide the parts outside the CDR3, is EPEVTQTPSHQVTQMGQEVILRCVPISNHLYFYWYRQILGQKVEFLVSFYNNEISEKSEIFDDQFSVERPDGSNFTLKIRSTKLEDSAMYFCASSDFLAPSNGYTFGSGTRLTVV.

The V call is TRBV4-1, the J call TRBJ1-2; a weak D match, TRBD1 (5 bases). This CDR3 region has 13 residues. V lost 0 bases and J 5 bases, leaving 7 bases between the germline ends. Germline V gene sequence: CDR1 MGHRA, CDR2 YSYEKL. CDR3 protein: CASSQDWGYGYTF. The CDR3 DNA is TGCGCCAGCAGCCAAGACTGGGGGTATGGCTACACCTTC.

This chain links TRBV19 with TRBJ2-5, with 9 bases aligning to TRBD2. After removal of 3 bases from V and 2 bases from J, the junction contained 4 bases not matched to a gene. Germline V lookup: CDR1 LNHDA, CDR2 SQIVND (reference sequence). This CDR3 has 15 residues. Here the CDR3 DNA reads TGTGCCAGTAGTATGGAGCGGGAGGCACAAGAGACCCAGTACTTC. Its protein product is CASSMEREAQETQYF.

The table lists this clone with a few counts. This rearrangement joins TRBV7-8 to TRBJ2-7; D not resolved. V was cut by 2 bases and J by 2 bases, with 7 bases left in between. The CDR3 totals 13 residues. Germline V gives CDR1 SGHVS, CDR2 FQNEAQ. The CDR3 bases are TGTGCCAGCAGCTTAAATGGGGCCTACGAGCAGTACTTC. It specifies CASSLNGAYEQYF.

This rearrangement joins TRBV18 to TRBJ1-6; D is undetermined. V dropped 0 bases and J dropped 4 bases, with 13 bases sitting between them. Germline V lookup: CDR1 KGHSH, CDR2 LQKENI. CDR3 length equals 17 residues. This CDR3 is CASSPPGSVIYNSPLHF. The CDR3 DNA is TGTGCCAGCTCACCACCAGGATCCGTGATTTATAATTCACCCCTCCACTTT.

The J gene is TRBJ2-5, the V gene TRBV7-6, with 11 nucleotides matching TRBD2. This CDR3 spans 15 amino acids. Trimming cost V 6 bases and J 4 bases; bases outside gene matches: 7. Looked up from germline, CDR1 is SGHVS and CDR2 is FNYEAQ. The CDR3 spells CASSLRLAGLETQYF. Written as DNA, the CDR3 is TGTGCCAGCAGTTTACGACTAGCGGGGTTAGAGACCCAGTACTTC.

V gene TRBV19 combines with J gene TRBJ2-1; no reliable D call. The V end lost 4 bases, the J end lost 0 bases, and 10 bases lay between the germline ends. Germline V gives CDR1 LNHDA, CDR2 SQIVND (reference sequence). There are 15 residues in the CDR3. CDR3 loop: CASSKDQSSYNEQFF. The CDR3 coding sequence is TGTGCCAGTAGTAAGGACCAGAGCTCCTACAATGAGCAGTTCTTC.

The chain carries TRBV9 and TRBJ2-1; a weak D match, TRBD2 (6 bases). Trimming stripped 0 bases from V and 5 bases from J, with 12 bases between. The CDR3 contains 15 residues. Germline CDR1 and CDR2: SGDLS and YYNGEE. The CDR3 spells CASSVGGGGNNEQFF. The CDR3 DNA follows: TGTGCCAGCAGCGTAGGAGGCGGAGGGAACAATGAGCAGTTCTTC.

This chain links TRBV10-3 with TRBJ2-7; weak D call: TRBD2 (7 bases). V was pared by 4 bases and J by 5 bases, with 21 bases between. The CDR3 is made up of 16 amino acids. Germline V lookup: CDR1 ENHRY, CDR2 SYGVKD. The CDR3 protein is CAISGALGGPGHEQYF. In DNA, the CDR3 is TGTGCCATCAGTGGGGCTTTGGGGGGGCCGGGGCACGAGCAGTACTTC.

This clone was observed once. This chain joins TRBV7-2 and TRBJ2-1; D gene unclear. Between the trimmed V and J ends, which lost 1 base and 2 bases, there was a span of 15 bases. The CDR3 extends over 17 amino acids. Germline V gives CDR1 SGHTA, CDR2 FQGNSA. The CDR3 region has the DNA TGTGCCAGCAGCTTAGACCGACCTATGATCGCCTACAATGAGCAGTTCTTC. This sequence encodes CASSLDRPMIAYNEQFF.

V usage is TRBV19 and J usage is TRBJ2-1, with D perhaps TRBD1 (6 bases). CDR3 size: 15 residues. Trimming pared 3 bases from V and 8 bases from J, leaving 17 bases between. CDR1 is LNHDA and CDR2 is SQIVND in the germline V gene (reference sequence). CDR3: CASSIYRTAPHEQFF. CDR3 coding DNA: TGTGCCAGTAGTATCTATAGGACAGCCCCCCATGAGCAGTTCTTC.

The table lists this clone with a few counts. The gene calls are TRBV27 and TRBJ1-2; D call uncertain. This CDR3 is built from 11 residues. CDR1 is MNHEY and CDR2 is SMNVEV in the germline V gene (reference sequence). Trimming pared 8 bases from V and 5 bases from J, leaving 9 bases between. The CDR3 nucleotides are TGTGCCAGCGCCGACCTATATGGCTACACCTTC. Protein product: CASADLYGYTF.

The table lists this clone with a count of one. The rearrangement uses TRBV7-2 and TRBJ2-3; the D gene is possibly TRBD1 (5 bases). The CDR3 is 16 amino acids. V dropped 0 bases and J dropped 1 base, with 11 bases sitting between them. Germline V gene sequence: CDR1 SGHTA, CDR2 FQGNSA. This CDR3 is CASSLAGQWGTDTQYF. The CDR3 DNA sequence: TGTGCCAGCAGCTTAGCGGGGCAGTGGGGCACAGATACGCAGTATTTT.

The chain has TRBV19 and TRBJ2-6, with D perhaps matching TRBD2 (5 bases). V lost 7 bases to trimming and J lost 2 bases, with 9 bases between them. Germline V gene sequence: CDR1 LNHDA, CDR2 SQIVND (reference sequence). The CDR3 is 14 residues long. CDR3 in DNA: TGTGCCAGTAAGCCTAGCCCTGGGGCCAACGTCCTGACTTTC. It codes for CASKPSPGANVLTF. The variable domain in full, with the rest retrieved from reference TRBV19 and TRBJ2-6, is DGGITQSPKYLFRKEGQNVTLSCEQNLNHDAMYWYRQDPGQGLRLIYYSQIVNDFQKGDIAEGYSVSREKKESFPLTVTSAQKNPTAFYLCASKPSPGANVLTFGAGSRLTVL.

The chain recombines TRBV6-5 with TRBJ1-2, with D possibly TRBD1 on 6 matching bases. V was trimmed by 0 bases and J by 6 bases, leaving 11 bases between them. Germline V gene sequence: CDR1 MNHEY, CDR2 SVGAGI. This CDR3 region has 14 residues. CDR3 amino acids: CASSYSARGDGYTF. The DNA of the CDR3 is TGTGCCAGCAGTTACTCGGCCAGGGGTGATGGCTACACCTTC.

This clone was observed a handful of times. The rearrangement joins TRBV7-9 to TRBJ1-2; D unresolved. The germline gives CDR1 SEHNR, CDR2 FQNEAQ (reference sequence). Trimming removed 5 bases from V and 4 bases from J, with 14 bases in between. The CDR3 spans 14 residues. This chain's CDR3 is CASSNTAPSYGYTF. The DNA for the CDR3 is TGTGCCAGCAGCAATACCGCTCCCAGCTATGGCTACACCTTC.

As DNA, the CDR3 is TGTGCCAGCAGCGTAGCCCTTGGGGAGAGGGAGCAGTTCTTC. Translating it yields CASSVALGEREQFF. This sequence joins TRBV9 and TRBJ2-1, with D tentatively TRBD2 (5 bases). Deletions cut 0 bases from V and 10 bases from J, with 14 bases between. CDR1 is SGDLS and CDR2 is YYNGEE in the germline V gene. This CDR3 is built from 14 residues.

V usage is TRBV10-2 and J usage is TRBJ1-5; possibly TRBD1 for D (5 bases). Germline V CDR1 and CDR2: WSHSY, SAAADI. The CDR3 has 12 amino acids. V shed 4 bases and J shed 6 bases, with 7 bases lying between them. The CDR3 DNA reads as TGCGCCAGCAGTGGGGGGGTTCAGCCCCAGCATTTT. It is translated as CASSGGVQPQHF.

The chain employs TRBV7-3 and TRBJ2-1; 8 bases map to TRBD2. Trimming at V came to 0 bases and at J to 9 bases, leaving 4 bases not matched to a gene. Germline V gene lookup returns CDR1 SGHTA and CDR2 FQGTGA. The CDR3 spans 14 residues. The DNA of the CDR3 is TGTGCCAGCAGCTTAACCGGGGGGGCCCCTGAGCAGTTCTTC. Residues: CASSLTGGAPEQFF.

CDR3 sequence (DNA): TGTGCCAGCTCACCACGGGGGGTCAATCAGCCCCAGCATTTT. Its translation is CASSPRGVNQPQHF. The chain recombines TRBV18 with TRBJ1-5; perhaps TRBD1 as D (5 bases). Germline CDR1 and CDR2: KGHSH and LQKENI. There are 14 residues in the CDR3. Trimming stripped 1 base from V and 3 bases from J, with 7 bases between.